This T cell receptor beta chain originates from a study of CD8 T cells in ankylosing spondylitis. Findings of the study overall: Earlier studies detected some motif variants in reactive arthritis synovial fluid and blood. Disease-associated clones were reportedly significantly overrepresented in matched ankylosing spondylitis synovial fluid. Typical of ankylosing spondylitis blood, it appeared, was a TCR beta motif of roughly eight highly homologous variants.

From germline, CDR1 is MDHEN and CDR2 SYDVKM. V gave up 5 bases and J gave up 9 bases, with 5 bases separating them. The CDR3 covers 10 residues. Quantitative 5'-RACE with molecular barcodes produced the TCR beta libraries. A single record per CDR3 protein comes from TCRdb applying MiXCR to the 5' RACE reads. The table records hundreds of thousands of distinct CDR3 sequences, 8.2% of them present only once. This clonotype was counted ten times or more. Its cognate antigen is unknown. This clonotype originated in a female donor with ankylosing spondylitis or in good health (not recorded which). The sequenced sample consisted of blood, either unsorted or a sorted T cell fraction (not recorded which). V gene TRBV28 combines with J gene TRBJ2-1; D gene uncertain. CDR3 nucleotides: TGTGCCAGCAGTAGAGGTGAGCAGTTCTTC. This gives the protein CASSRGEQFF. The whole variable domain, remainder taken from reference TRBV28 and TRBJ2-1, is DVKVTQSSRYLVKRTGEKVFLECVQDMDHENMFWYRQDPGLGLRLIYFSYDVKMKEKGDIPEGYSVSREKKERFSLILESASTNQTSMYLCASSRGEQFFGPGTRLTVL.